The 7 T cell receptor beta chains listed next were all sequenced from one sample in a study of shared clonotypes between healthy human individuals. Data came from immunoSEQ multiplex PCR; TCRdb stores just in-frame clones and leaves some out. This table holds 2 million to 2.5 million clones, just under 95% found once. The sequenced material came from naive CD4+ T cells from PBMCs. The subset here: CD45RA+ positively selected. The source of these receptors is a man between 18 and 29 years old in good health. Some clones in this sample may be carry-over from other donors' samples.

To note about this clone: This specimen includes other DNA sequences encoding the same CDR3. This chain links TRBV18 with TRBJ2-7, with a possible D match to TRBD1 (5 bases). The V gene's germline CDR1 is KGHSH and CDR2 LQKENI. The ends were cut back, 4 bases at V and 0 bases at J, with 7 bases in the middle. This CDR3 is built from 13 residues. CDR3 DNA sequence: TGTGCCAGCTCACAGGGGATCTCCTACGAGCAGTACTTC. Translating it yields CASSQGISYEQYF.

The genes are TRBV5-4 and TRBJ2-7; D unresolved. The CDR3 is 14 residues long. V lost 0 bases to trimming and J lost 2 bases, with 9 bases between them. Germline assignment: CDR1 SGHNT and CDR2 YYREEE (reference sequence). The CDR3 DNA is TGTGCCAGCAGCTTGGATAGGTCAACCTACGAGCAGTACTTC. This translates into CASSLDRSTYEQYF.

The chain recombines TRBV5-1 with TRBJ1-5, with D tentatively TRBD1 (6 bases). Germline V gene sequence: CDR1 SGHRS, CDR2 YFSETQ. V lost 5 bases to trimming and J lost 7 bases, with 16 bases between them. This CDR3 is built from 14 residues. CDR3 protein: CASRISGEGQPQHF. CDR3 nucleotide sequence: TGCGCCAGCAGGATATCAGGGGAAGGCCAGCCCCAGCATTTT.

The chain combines TRBV4-2 with TRBJ1-2; 11 bases match TRBD1. The germline V gene encodes CDR1 LGHNA and CDR2 YNFKEQ. The ends lost 5 bases at V and 6 bases at J; junction bases unmatched: 8. CDR3 length: 15 residues. The CDR3 DNA reads TGTGCCAGCAGCTCACCGGGACAGGGGGTGCATGGCTACACCTTC. Protein product: CASSSPGQGVHGYTF.

The chain carries TRBV11-2 and TRBJ2-1, with TRBD2 matching 7 bases. After removal of 1 base from V and 2 bases from J, the junction contained 2 bases not matched to a gene. Germline lookup yields CDR1 SGHAT and CDR2 FQNNGV. This CDR3 region has 15 residues. The CDR3 coding sequence is TGTGCCAGCAGCTTAGCGGGAGGCCCCTACAATGAGCAGTTCTTC. As protein: CASSLAGGPYNEQFF.

The chain is built from TRBV12-5 and TRBJ1-1; TRBD1 aligns across 8 bases. This CDR3 has 15 amino acids. CDR1 and CDR2 (germline): LGHNT, FRNRAP. V lost 9 bases to trimming and J lost 1 base; unmatched junction nucleotides: 10. Written as DNA, the CDR3 is TGTGCTAGCACTACAGGGGGGGGAGGGAACACTGAAGCTTTCTTT. Its translation is CASTTGGGGNTEAFF.

The rearrangement links TRBV7-3 to TRBJ1-4; D gene ambiguous. Germline V gene lookup returns CDR1 SGHTA and CDR2 FQGTGA. The CDR3 has 16 residues. Trimming removed 5 bases at V and 8 bases at J, with 21 bases between. CDR3 bases: TGTGCCAGCAGCCGACCTCGTATAGGTCGCGGGGAAAAACTGTTTTTT. It encodes CASSRPRIGRGEKLFF.